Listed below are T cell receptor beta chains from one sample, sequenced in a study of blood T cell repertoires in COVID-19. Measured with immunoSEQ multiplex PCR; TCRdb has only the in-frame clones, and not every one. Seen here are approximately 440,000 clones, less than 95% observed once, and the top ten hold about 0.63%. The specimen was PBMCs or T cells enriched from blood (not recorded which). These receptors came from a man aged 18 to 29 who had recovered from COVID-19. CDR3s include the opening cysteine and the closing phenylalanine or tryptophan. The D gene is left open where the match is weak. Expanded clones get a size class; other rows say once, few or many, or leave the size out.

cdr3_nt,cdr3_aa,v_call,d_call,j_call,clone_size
TGTGCCAGCAGCTCCGACAGGGATCAGCCCCAGCATTTT,CASSSDRDQPQHF,TRBV7-3,TRBD1,TRBJ1-5,NA
TGTGCCAGCAGTAAGGGACTAGCGGGAGCATACGAGCAGTACTTC,CASSKGLAGAYEQYF,TRBV6-5,TRBD2,TRBJ2-7,NA
TGTGCCAGCAGCTTGCAAGCGGGGGCATACAATGAGCAGTTCTTC,CASSLQAGAYNEQFF,TRBV5-5,TRBD2,TRBJ2-1,NA
TGCGCCAGCAGCCCCCAAGCGTCCTATAATTCACCCCTCCACTTT,CASSPQASYNSPLHF,TRBV5-1,NA,TRBJ1-6,NA
TGCGCCAGCAGCCCCGTCTCGGGACTAGGGGTTTACAATGAGCAGTTCTTC,CASSPVSGLGVYNEQFF,TRBV4-1,TRBD2,TRBJ2-1,once
TGTGCCTGGAGTTATGTACGCGGGAGGGAAGAGACCCAGTACTTC,CAWSYVRGREETQYF,TRBV30,TRBD2,TRBJ2-5,NA
TGTGCCAGCAGCTTAGTCTGGACTCCTAGCACAGATACGCAGTATTTT,CASSLVWTPSTDTQYF,TRBV11-3,NA,TRBJ2-3,NA
TGCGCCAGTGGACAGGGGGGTACTACACATGAGCAGTTCTTC,CASGQGGTTHEQFF,TRBV10-1,TRBD1,TRBJ2-1,NA
TGTGCCAGCAGCCAAGCGGGAGGCACCTACGAGCAGTACTTC,CASSQAGGTYEQYF,TRBV6-6,TRBD2,TRBJ2-7,NA
TGTGCCAGCAGCCTTAAGACAGGGAGGATTGGCTACACCTTC,CASSLKTGRIGYTF,TRBV7-2,TRBD1,TRBJ1-2,NA
TGTGCCAGCAGCCCCATCCCGCAAATTAACATTTCACCCCTCCACTTT,CASSPIPQINISPLHF,TRBV2,NA,TRBJ1-6,NA
TGTGCCAGTAGTATTTCCAGGTACACCGGCAGAGACACTGAAGCTTTCTTT,CASSISRYTGRDTEAFF,TRBV19,NA,TRBJ1-1,NA
TGTGCCAGCAGCCTGGGGACACAAGAGACCCAGTACTTC,CASSLGTQETQYF,TRBV3-1/TRBV3-2,NA,TRBJ2-5,NA
TGCGCCAGCTCATACCCCCCGACAGGGCCATATAGCAATCAGCCCCAGCATTTT,CASSYPPTGPYSNQPQHF,TRBV5-1,TRBD1,TRBJ1-5,few
TGCGCCAGCATAGGTGGAACAGGCGAAGCTTTCTTT,CASIGGTGEAFF,TRBV10-1,NA,TRBJ1-1,NA
TGTGCCAGTAGCCACGGACAGGGCCTTGGCAGTGAAGCTTTCTTT,CASSHGQGLGSEAFF,TRBV19,TRBD1,TRBJ1-1,NA
TGTGCCAGCGGAGTGGATCAGCCCCAGCATTTT,CASGVDQPQHF,TRBV27,NA,TRBJ1-5,NA
TGCGCCAGCAGCACGACAGGAAACGCATATGGCTACACCTTC,CASSTTGNAYGYTF,TRBV5-1,NA,TRBJ1-2,NA
TGTGCCAGCAGTGAAAGGGGGAACGGACCAGTGGCCAAAAACATTCAGTACTTC,CASSERGNGPVAKNIQYF,TRBV2,NA,TRBJ2-4,NA
TGTGCCACCAGCAGTGACTCCCACGTGGATTCCGAGCAGTACTTC,CATSSDSHVDSEQYF,TRBV15,NA,TRBJ2-7,NA
TGTGCCAGCAGCTTGGGGTACCAGGGGGTTTTGAACACTGAAGCTTTCTTT,CASSLGYQGVLNTEAFF,TRBV5-6,TRBD1,TRBJ1-1,NA
TGTGCCAGCACCCTTTACTGGAGCGGGGAGGACGGCACAGATACGCAGTATTTT,CASTLYWSGEDGTDTQYF,TRBV7-8,TRBD2,TRBJ2-3,NA
TGTGCCAGCGGGCAACGAGAACGGGGGGGGAAAGATACGCAGTATTTT,CASGQRERGGKDTQYF,TRBV6-4,TRBD2,TRBJ2-3,NA
TGTGCCAGCTCACCTCCGACGGGAGGTAGTGAAGCTTTCTTT,CASSPPTGGSEAFF,TRBV18,NA,TRBJ1-1,NA
TGTGCCAGCAGCCCGAACTATGGCACTGAAGCTTTCTTT,CASSPNYGTEAFF,TRBV11-3,NA,TRBJ1-1,NA
TGTGCCACCAGCAGAGACTCGTATCAGCCCCAGCATTTT,CATSRDSYQPQHF,TRBV15,NA,TRBJ1-5,NA
TGTGCCAGCAGTTCCTCGGACAGTTTGAACACTGAAGCTTTCTTT,CASSSSDSLNTEAFF,TRBV28,NA,TRBJ1-1,NA
TGTGCCAGCAGCCAAGGGCAGACTGAAGCTTTCTTT,CASSQGQTEAFF,TRBV3-1/TRBV3-2,NA,TRBJ1-1,NA
TGTGCCACCTCTCTGAGGTCCTGGCCCCACGAGCAGTACTTC,CATSLRSWPHEQYF,TRBV24-1,NA,TRBJ2-7,NA
TGCAGCGTCGCGGGACAGGAAAGGTTATCTAACTATGGCTACACCTTC,CSVAGQERLSNYGYTF,TRBV29-1,TRBD1,TRBJ1-2,few
TGCGCCAGCAGCCAAGGTGCGGGAGCTACCTACGAGCAGTACTTC,CASSQGAGATYEQYF,TRBV4-1,TRBD2,TRBJ2-7,NA
TGTGCCAGCAGTGCCGACAGGTGGTTGATGAACACTGAAGCTTTCTTT,CASSADRWLMNTEAFF,TRBV6-2/TRBV6-3,NA,TRBJ1-1,NA
TGTGCCAGTGGGCAGGGTAATCAGCCCCAGCATTTT,CASGQGNQPQHF,TRBV19,NA,TRBJ1-5,NA
TGCAGCGGAGTACTGTCAGGGACTGAAGCTTTCTTT,CSGVLSGTEAFF,TRBV29-1,NA,TRBJ1-1,NA
TGTGCCACCAGTGCCATAGCGGGAAGCTCCTACAATGAGCAGTTCTTC,CATSAIAGSSYNEQFF,TRBV24-1,TRBD2,TRBJ2-1,NA
TGTGCCTGGAGTGTGGTTTACACGTTATACCCCGAGCAGTACTTC,CAWSVVYTLYPEQYF,TRBV30,NA,TRBJ2-7,NA
TGTGCCAGCAGCCCTGATCGAGGGGGTCGGCCCCAGCATTTT,CASSPDRGGRPQHF,TRBV7-8,NA,TRBJ1-5,NA
TGCGCCAGCAGCTTCGTAGCGGAGGGGTGGGAGACCCAGTACTTC,CASSFVAEGWETQYF,TRBV5-1,NA,TRBJ2-5,NA
TGTGCCAGCAGCTATCAGGGGAGCAATCAGCCCCAGCATTTT,CASSYQGSNQPQHF,TRBV5-4,NA,TRBJ1-5,NA
TGCGCCAGCAGCCACCGGACTAGCGGAGGGGGTAGGGACACCGGGGAGCTGTTTTTT,CASSHRTSGGGRDTGELFF,TRBV4-1,TRBD2,TRBJ2-2,NA
TGTGCCAGCTCAACAAACCAGGGGGGAGCCAATTCACCCCTCCACTTT,CASSTNQGGANSPLHF,TRBV18,TRBD1,TRBJ1-6,NA
TGTGCCACCGCCTTTTACGGGTCCTTAAACACCATATATTTT,CATAFYGSLNTIYF,TRBV6-5,NA,TRBJ1-3,once
TGTGCCAGCAGCTTAGGCGAGCGGGGGGACCAAGAGACCCAGTACTTC,CASSLGERGDQETQYF,TRBV7-9,TRBD2,TRBJ2-5,NA
TGTGCCAGTAGTATAGATCCGGGGACAGTAAAAGGCTACACCTTC,CASSIDPGTVKGYTF,TRBV19,TRBD1,TRBJ1-2,NA
TGTGCCAGCCGAACCGGGACAGCTGGAAACACCATATATTTT,CASRTGTAGNTIYF,TRBV28,TRBD1,TRBJ1-3,NA
TGTGCCATCAGTTTAACTAGCGGGAGCACAGATACGCAGTATTTT,CAISLTSGSTDTQYF,TRBV10-3,TRBD2,TRBJ2-3,NA
TGTGCCAGCAGACCTGGAGGGGGGGCGAAAGAGCAGTACTTC,CASRPGGGAKEQYF,TRBV6-5,NA,TRBJ2-7,NA
TGTGCCAGCTCACCACGCAGGGGGACCTACGAGCAGTACTTC,CASSPRRGTYEQYF,TRBV18,TRBD1,TRBJ2-7,NA
TGTGCCAGCAGTAGCGGGAGGGCCGGATACGAGCAGTACTTC,CASSSGRAGYEQYF,TRBV11-1,TRBD2,TRBJ2-7,NA
TGCGCCAGCAGCCAAGATGAGGGAGCCGGGGAGCTGTTTTTT,CASSQDEGAGELFF,TRBV4-1,NA,TRBJ2-2,NA
TGTGCCAGCAGCTTAGGGGGCAGGGGTAGGCAAGAGACCCAGTACTTC,CASSLGGRGRQETQYF,TRBV7-8,NA,TRBJ2-5,once
TGTGCCAGCAGCATCCGACAGGGAGGTGGCTACACCTTC,CASSIRQGGGYTF,TRBV3-1/TRBV3-2,TRBD1,TRBJ1-2,few
TGCGCCAGCAGCCAAGATGGCCACATAAAAAGCAATCAGCCCCAGCATTTT,CASSQDGHIKSNQPQHF,TRBV4-1,NA,TRBJ1-5,NA